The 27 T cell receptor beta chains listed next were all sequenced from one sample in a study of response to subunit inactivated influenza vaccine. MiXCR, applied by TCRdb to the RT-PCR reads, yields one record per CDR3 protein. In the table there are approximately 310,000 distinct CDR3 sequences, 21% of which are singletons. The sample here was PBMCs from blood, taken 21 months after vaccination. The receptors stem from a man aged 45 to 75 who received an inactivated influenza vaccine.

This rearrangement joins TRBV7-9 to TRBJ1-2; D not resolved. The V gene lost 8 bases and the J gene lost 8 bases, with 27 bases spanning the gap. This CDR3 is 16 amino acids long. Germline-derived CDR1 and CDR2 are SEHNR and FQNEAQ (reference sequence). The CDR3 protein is CASDPSGAFPTKGYTF. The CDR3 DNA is TGTGCCAGCGATCCCTCGGGAGCGTTCCCGACTAAGGGCTACACCTTC.

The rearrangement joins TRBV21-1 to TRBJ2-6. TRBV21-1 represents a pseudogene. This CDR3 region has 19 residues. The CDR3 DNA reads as TGTGCCAGCAGCAATGACGAAATCTTCGATGGAACTGGGGCCAACGTCCTGACTTTC. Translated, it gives CASSNDEIFDGTGANVLTF.

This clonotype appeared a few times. CDR3 DNA: TGTGCCAGCAGTGAGACAGCCCTAAACACTGAAGCTTTCTTT. This codes for CASSETALNTEAFF. J is TRBJ1-1 and V is TRBV25-1; tentatively, D is TRBD1 (5 bases). There are 14 residues in the CDR3. V was cut by 3 bases and J by 2 bases, with 10 bases left in between. CDR1 and CDR2 from the germline V gene are MGHDK and SYGVNS.

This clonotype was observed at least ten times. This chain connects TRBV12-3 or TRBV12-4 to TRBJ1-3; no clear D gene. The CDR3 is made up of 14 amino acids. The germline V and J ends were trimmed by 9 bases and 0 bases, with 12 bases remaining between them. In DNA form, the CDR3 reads TGTGCCAGGGACCAAGGGTCCTCTGGAAACACCATATATTTT. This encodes CARDQGSSGNTIYF.

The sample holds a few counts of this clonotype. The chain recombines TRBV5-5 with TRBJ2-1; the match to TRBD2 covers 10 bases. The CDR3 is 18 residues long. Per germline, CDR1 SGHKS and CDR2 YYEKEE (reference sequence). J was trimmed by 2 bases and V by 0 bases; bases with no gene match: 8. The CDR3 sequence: CASSLGLASGGPYNEQFF. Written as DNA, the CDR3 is TGTGCCAGCAGCTTGGGGTTGGCTAGCGGGGGCCCCTACAATGAGCAGTTCTTC.

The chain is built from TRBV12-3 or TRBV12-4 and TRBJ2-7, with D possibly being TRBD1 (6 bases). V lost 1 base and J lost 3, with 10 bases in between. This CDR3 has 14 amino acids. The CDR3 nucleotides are TGTGCCAGCAGTTTAGGGACAGTATTCTACGAGCAGTACTTC. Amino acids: CASSLGTVFYEQYF.

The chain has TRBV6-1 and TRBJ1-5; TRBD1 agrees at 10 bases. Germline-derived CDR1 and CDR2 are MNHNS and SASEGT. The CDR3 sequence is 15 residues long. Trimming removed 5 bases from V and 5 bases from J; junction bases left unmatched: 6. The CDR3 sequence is CASSRQGAHDQPQHF. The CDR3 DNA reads TGTGCCAGCAGTCGACAGGGGGCCCACGATCAGCCCCAGCATTTT.

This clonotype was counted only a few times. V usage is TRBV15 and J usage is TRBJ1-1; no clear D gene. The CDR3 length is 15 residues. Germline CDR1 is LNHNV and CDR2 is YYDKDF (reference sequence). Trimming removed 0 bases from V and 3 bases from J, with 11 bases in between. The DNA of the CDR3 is TGTGCCACCAGCAGAGATCATAGGACCTACACTGAAGCTTTCTTT. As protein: CATSRDHRTYTEAFF.

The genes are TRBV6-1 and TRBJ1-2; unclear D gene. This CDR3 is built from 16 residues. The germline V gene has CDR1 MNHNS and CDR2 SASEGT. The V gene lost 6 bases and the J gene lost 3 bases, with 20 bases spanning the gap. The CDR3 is CASRQIAGKGHYGYTF. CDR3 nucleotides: TGTGCCAGCAGACAGATCGCGGGGAAAGGACACTATGGCTACACCTTC.

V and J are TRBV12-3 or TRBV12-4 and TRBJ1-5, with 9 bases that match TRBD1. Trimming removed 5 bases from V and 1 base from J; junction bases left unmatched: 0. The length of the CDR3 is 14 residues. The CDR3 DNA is TGTGCCAGCAGTGGGACAGGGAGCAATCAGCCCCAGCATTTT. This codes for CASSGTGSNQPQHF.

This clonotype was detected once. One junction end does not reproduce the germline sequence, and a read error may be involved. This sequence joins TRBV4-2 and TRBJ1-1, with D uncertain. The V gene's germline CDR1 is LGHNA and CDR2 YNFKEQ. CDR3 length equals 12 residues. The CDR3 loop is CTSSPGITEAFF. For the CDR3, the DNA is TGTACCAGCAGCCCGGGGATCACTGAAGCTTTCTTT.

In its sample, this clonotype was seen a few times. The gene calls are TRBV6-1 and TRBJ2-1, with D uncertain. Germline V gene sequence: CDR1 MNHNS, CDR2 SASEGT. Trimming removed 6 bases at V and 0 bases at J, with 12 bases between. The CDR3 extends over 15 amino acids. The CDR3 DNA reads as TGTGCCAGCAGAAAAACATCGAGCTCCTACAATGAGCAGTTCTTC. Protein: CASRKTSSSYNEQFF.

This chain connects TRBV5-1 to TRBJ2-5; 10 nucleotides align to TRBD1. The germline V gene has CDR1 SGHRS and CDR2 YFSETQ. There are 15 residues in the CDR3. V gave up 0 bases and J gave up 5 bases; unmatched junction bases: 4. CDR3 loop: CASSLAGQGPETQYF. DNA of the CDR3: TGCGCCAGCAGCTTGGCGGGACAGGGGCCCGAGACCCAGTACTTC.

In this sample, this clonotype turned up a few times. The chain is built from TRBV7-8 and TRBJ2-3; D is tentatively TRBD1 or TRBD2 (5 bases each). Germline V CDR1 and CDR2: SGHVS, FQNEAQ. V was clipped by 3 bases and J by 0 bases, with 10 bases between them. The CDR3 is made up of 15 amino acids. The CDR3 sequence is CASSFYGGSTDTQYF. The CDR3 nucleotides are TGTGCCAGCAGCTTCTATGGGGGTAGCACAGATACGCAGTATTTT.

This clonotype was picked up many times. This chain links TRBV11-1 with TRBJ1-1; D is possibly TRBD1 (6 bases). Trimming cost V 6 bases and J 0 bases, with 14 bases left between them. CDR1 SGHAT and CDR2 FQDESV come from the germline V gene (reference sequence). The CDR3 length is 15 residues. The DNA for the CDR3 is TGTGCCAGCAGACAAACAGGGTCCATGAACACTGAAGCTTTCTTT. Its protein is CASRQTGSMNTEAFF.

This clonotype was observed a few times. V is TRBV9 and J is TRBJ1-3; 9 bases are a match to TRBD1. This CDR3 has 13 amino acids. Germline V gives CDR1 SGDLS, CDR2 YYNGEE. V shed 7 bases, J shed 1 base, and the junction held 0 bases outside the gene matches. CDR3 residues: CASGTGSGNTIYF. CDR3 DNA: TGTGCCAGCGGGACAGGGTCTGGAAACACCATATATTTT.

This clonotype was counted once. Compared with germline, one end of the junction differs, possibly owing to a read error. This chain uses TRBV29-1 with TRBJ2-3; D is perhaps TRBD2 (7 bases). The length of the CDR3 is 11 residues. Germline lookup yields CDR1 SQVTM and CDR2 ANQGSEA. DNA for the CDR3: TGCAGTAAGCGGGACACAGATACGAAGTATTTT. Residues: CSKRDTDTKYF.

CDR3 DNA sequence: TGTGCCATCAGTCCTGTGGGAGGGCGACCCTACGAGCAGTACTTC. This codes for CAISPVGGRPYEQYF. The chain uses TRBV10-3 and TRBJ2-7, with 7 nucleotides matching TRBD2. This CDR3 has 15 residues. The germline CDR1 and CDR2 sequences are ENHRY and SYGVKD. After removal of 5 bases from V and 2 bases from J, the junction contained 9 bases not matched to a gene.

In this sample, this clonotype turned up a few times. CDR3 region: CASSLRGPLEETQYF. The CDR3 region has the DNA TGTGCCAGCAGCTTACGGGGGCCTTTAGAGGAGACCCAGTACTTC. This rearrangement joins TRBV7-2 to TRBJ2-5, with D possibly called TRBD1 or TRBD2 (6 bases each). The V end lost 2 bases, the J end lost 5 bases, and 15 bases lay between the germline ends. The CDR3 loop spans 15 amino acids. Germline values: CDR1 SGHTA, CDR2 FQGNSA.

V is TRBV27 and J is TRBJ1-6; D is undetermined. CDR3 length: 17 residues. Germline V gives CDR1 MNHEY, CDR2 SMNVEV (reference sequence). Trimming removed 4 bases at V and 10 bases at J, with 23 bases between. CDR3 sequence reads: CASSSRQRWGYGSPLHF. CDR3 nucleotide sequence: TGTGCCAGCAGTTCACGACAAAGGTGGGGATATGGGTCACCCCTCCACTTT.

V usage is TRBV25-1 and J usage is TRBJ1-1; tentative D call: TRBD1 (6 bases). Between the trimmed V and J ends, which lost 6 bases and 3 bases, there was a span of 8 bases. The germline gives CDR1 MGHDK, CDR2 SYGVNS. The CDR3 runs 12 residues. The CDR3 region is CASRRGYTEAFF. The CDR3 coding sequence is TGTGCCAGCAGGAGGGGGTACACTGAAGCTTTCTTT.

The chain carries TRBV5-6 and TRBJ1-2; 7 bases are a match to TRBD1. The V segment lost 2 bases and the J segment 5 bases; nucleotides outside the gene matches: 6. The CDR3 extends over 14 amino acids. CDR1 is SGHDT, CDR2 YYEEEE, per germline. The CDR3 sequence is CASSFGQATYGYTF. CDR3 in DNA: TGTGCCAGCAGCTTCGGACAGGCAACGTATGGCTACACCTTC. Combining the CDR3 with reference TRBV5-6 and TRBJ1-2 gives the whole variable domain DAGVTQSPTHLIKTRGQQVTLRCSPKSGHDTVSWYQQALGQGPQFIFQYYEEEERQRGNFPDRFSGHQFPNYSSELNVNALLLGDSALYLCASSFGQATYGYTFGSGTRLTVV.

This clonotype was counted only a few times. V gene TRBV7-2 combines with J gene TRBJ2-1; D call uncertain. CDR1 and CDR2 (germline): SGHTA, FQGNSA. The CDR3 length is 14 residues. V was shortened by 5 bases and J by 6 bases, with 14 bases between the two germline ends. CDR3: CASSARRWSNEQFF. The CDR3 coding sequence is TGTGCCAGCAGCGCCAGACGTTGGTCCAATGAGCAGTTCTTC.

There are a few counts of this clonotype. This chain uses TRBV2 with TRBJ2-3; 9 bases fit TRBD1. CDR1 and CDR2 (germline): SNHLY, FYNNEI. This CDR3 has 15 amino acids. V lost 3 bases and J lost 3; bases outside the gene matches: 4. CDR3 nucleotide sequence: TGTGCCAGCAGTGAGGGAGACAGGGGGACAGATACGCAGTATTTT. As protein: CASSEGDRGTDTQYF.

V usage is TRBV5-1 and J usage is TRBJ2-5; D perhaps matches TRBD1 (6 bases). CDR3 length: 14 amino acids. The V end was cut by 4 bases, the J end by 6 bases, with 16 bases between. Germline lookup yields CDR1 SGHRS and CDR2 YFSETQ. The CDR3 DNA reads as TGCGCCAGCAGCCACACAGGGTTTGTACAGACCCAGTACTTC. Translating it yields CASSHTGFVQTQYF.

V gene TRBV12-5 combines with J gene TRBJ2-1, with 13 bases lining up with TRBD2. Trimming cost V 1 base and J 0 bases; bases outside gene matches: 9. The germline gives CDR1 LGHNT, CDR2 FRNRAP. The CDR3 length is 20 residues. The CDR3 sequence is CASGLGPGLAGTSSYNEQFF. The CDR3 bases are TGTGCTAGTGGTTTGGGTCCGGGACTAGCGGGGACAAGCTCCTACAATGAGCAGTTCTTC. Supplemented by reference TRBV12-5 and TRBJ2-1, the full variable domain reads DARVTQTPRHKVTEMGQEVTMRCQPILGHNTVFWYRQTMMQGLELLAYFRNRAPLDDSGMPKDRFSAEMPDATLATLKIQPSEPRDSAVYFCASGLGPGLAGTSSYNEQFFGPGTRLTVL.

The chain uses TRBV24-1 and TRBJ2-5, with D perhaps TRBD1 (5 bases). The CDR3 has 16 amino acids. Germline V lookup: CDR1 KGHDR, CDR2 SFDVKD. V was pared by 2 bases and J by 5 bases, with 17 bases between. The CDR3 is CATSDSDTLRFETQYF. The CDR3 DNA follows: TGTGCCACCAGTGATTCGGACACGTTAAGGTTTGAGACCCAGTACTTC.